This T cell receptor (beta chain) was obtained from a study of T cells in Graves' hyperthyroidism and ophthalmopathy. This clonotype was recorded at least ten times. Trimming took 6 bases from V and 4 from J; bases not matched to a gene: 13. The CDR3 covers 18 residues. Germline assignment: CDR1 MNHNS and CDR2 SASEGT. Criteria for exclusion of patients were uncontrolled infection, other autoimmune disease, pregnancy or lactation. RNA transcripts gave rise to amplified TCR beta CDR3 regions. In the first-round RT-PCR of the TCR CDR3, the HTBI primer set was used. In TCRdb, the multiplex PCR reads were re-called with MiXCR into one record per CDR3 protein. The data hold about 590,000 distinct CDR3 sequences, with 12% to 15% observed a single time.

This receptor was obtained from a woman under 30 with Graves' ophthalmopathy. V gene TRBV6-1 combines with J gene TRBJ2-7, with TRBD2 matching over 15 bases. The sequencing sample was made of blood. CDR3 region: CASSPWTSGRAGGYEQYF. CDR3 nucleotides: TGTGCCAGCAGCCCTTGGACTAGCGGGAGGGCCGGTGGTTACGAGCAGTACTTC.